The 4 T cell receptor beta chains below all came from one sample that was sequenced in a study of T cell repertoires in cytomegalovirus infection. Their target antigens are unknown. TCRdb re-called the reads with MiXCR, one entry per CDR3 protein. In the table there are around 300,000 distinct CDR3 sequences, 25% of which are singletons. This material consisted of cultured PBMCs, taken from culture after CMV antigen stimulation. The receptors were gathered from a human donor in good health (CMV status not recorded). Some clones in this sample may be carry-over from other donors' samples.

The genes are TRBV6-1 and TRBJ2-3; 7 bases agree with TRBD2. V lost 11 bases to trimming and J lost 2 bases; unmatched junction nucleotides: 4. Germline values: CDR1 MNHNS, CDR2 SASEGT. The CDR3 covers 12 residues. CDR3 loop: CAARGSTDTQYF. CDR3 DNA sequence: TGTGCCGCGCGGGGGTCCACAGATACGCAGTATTTT.

The V and J genes are TRBV5-5 and TRBJ2-1; TRBD1 matches at 9 bases. Germline V gives CDR1 SGHKS, CDR2 YYEKEE (reference sequence). The CDR3 is 16 residues long. V was clipped by 2 bases and J by 5 bases; unmatched bases: 8. The CDR3 DNA reads as TGTGCCAGCAGCTTACGCCCGGGACAGGGCCACAATGAGCAGTTCTTC. As protein: CASSLRPGQGHNEQFF.

This clonotype was counted a few times. This chain uses TRBV11-3 with TRBJ1-2; unclear D gene. CDR1 and CDR2 (germline): SGHNT, YENEEA. The length of the CDR3 is 14 residues. V lost 1 base to trimming and J lost 8 bases, with 14 bases between them. CDR3 nucleotide sequence: TGTGCCAGCAGCTTAGGAAAGGGTTGGGAAGGCTACACCTTC. It codes for CASSLGKGWEGYTF.

The J gene is TRBJ2-1, the V gene TRBV7-2; 8 bases fit TRBD2. The junction had 6 bases not matched to a gene; V was cut back by 0 bases and J by 5 bases. CDR3 length equals 16 residues. Germline values: CDR1 SGHTA, CDR2 FQGNSA. CDR3 sequence (DNA): TGTGCCAGCAGCTTAGCGGGGACTAGATCGCACAATGAGCAGTTCTTC. It encodes CASSLAGTRSHNEQFF.